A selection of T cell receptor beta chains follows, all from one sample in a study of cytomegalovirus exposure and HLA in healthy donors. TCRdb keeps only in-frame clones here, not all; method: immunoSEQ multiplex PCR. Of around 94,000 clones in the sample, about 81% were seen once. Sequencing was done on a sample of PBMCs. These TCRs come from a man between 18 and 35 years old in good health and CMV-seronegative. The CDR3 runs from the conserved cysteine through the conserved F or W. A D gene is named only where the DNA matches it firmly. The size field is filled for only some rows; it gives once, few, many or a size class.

CDR3 DNA: TGTGCCAGCAGGGATACAGGGGTGTCCCCCTACGAGCAGTACTTC; CDR3 protein: CASRDTGVSPYEQYF; CDR3 length: 15; clone size: NA; D gene: TRBD1; J gene: TRBJ2-7; V gene: TRBV7-2
CDR3 DNA: TGTGCCAGCAGTTACGCCCAGACAGGAATCAATGAGCAGTTCTTC; CDR3 protein: CASSYAQTGINEQFF; CDR3 length: 15; clone size: NA; D gene: NA; J gene: TRBJ2-1; V gene: TRBV6-6
CDR3 DNA: TGCAGCGTGGGAGATAATAGCAATCAGCCCCAGCATTTT; CDR3 protein: CSVGDNSNQPQHF; CDR3 length: 13; clone size: NA; D gene: NA; J gene: TRBJ1-5; V gene: TRBV29-1
CDR3 DNA: TGTGCCAGCAGTACAACAGGGGCCGCTTCCTACGAGCAGTACTTC; CDR3 protein: CASSTTGAASYEQYF; CDR3 length: 15; clone size: NA; D gene: TRBD1; J gene: TRBJ2-7; V gene: TRBV7-9
CDR3 DNA: TGTGCCAGCAGCACCGGGACAGGGGGCTTCTACGAGCAGTACTTC; CDR3 protein: CASSTGTGGFYEQYF; CDR3 length: 15; clone size: NA; D gene: TRBD1; J gene: TRBJ2-7; V gene: TRBV28
CDR3 DNA: TGTGCCAGCAGTGAAGGCTCGGGTGGGGACTACTACGGGGGTGGCTACACCTTC; CDR3 protein: CASSEGSGGDYYGGGYTF; CDR3 length: 18; clone size: NA; D gene: NA; J gene: TRBJ1-2; V gene: TRBV2
CDR3 DNA: TGTGCCTGGGCAGGACGGGGCTCCTATAATTCACCCCTCCACTTT; CDR3 protein: CAWAGRGSYNSPLHF; CDR3 length: 15; clone size: few; D gene: NA; J gene: TRBJ1-6; V gene: TRBV30
CDR3 DNA: TGTGCCAGTAGTATCTTCAGGTACAATGAGCAGTTCTTC; CDR3 protein: CASSIFRYNEQFF; CDR3 length: 13; clone size: NA; D gene: NA; J gene: TRBJ2-1; V gene: TRBV19
CDR3 DNA: TGTGCCAGCAGCCAAGACAGGTTTTTGAGTGGCTACACCTTC; CDR3 protein: CASSQDRFLSGYTF; CDR3 length: 14; clone size: NA; D gene: NA; J gene: TRBJ1-2; V gene: TRBV14
CDR3 DNA: TGTGCCAGCAGCCAAGTTAGGAGTTCCTACGAGCAGTACTTC; CDR3 protein: CASSQVRSSYEQYF; CDR3 length: 14; clone size: NA; D gene: NA; J gene: TRBJ2-7; V gene: TRBV14
CDR3 DNA: TGTGCCTGGAGTGTACGCCGGCAGGGTTCCCACTCTGGGGCCAACGTCCTGACTTTC; CDR3 protein: CAWSVRRQGSHSGANVLTF; CDR3 length: 19; clone size: NA; D gene: NA; J gene: TRBJ2-6; V gene: TRBV30
CDR3 DNA: TGCAGCGGGACAGCAAACACCGGGGAGCTGTTTTTT; CDR3 protein: CSGTANTGELFF; CDR3 length: 12; clone size: NA; D gene: NA; J gene: TRBJ2-2; V gene: TRBV29-1
CDR3 DNA: TGTGCCAGCAGCTTGGCGACCGGGGAGCTGTTTTTT; CDR3 protein: CASSLATGELFF; CDR3 length: 12; clone size: few; D gene: NA; J gene: TRBJ2-2; V gene: TRBV5-6
CDR3 DNA: TGTGCCAGCAGTTACTCGGGAACAGGGAGCTATGAAAAACTGTTTTTT; CDR3 protein: CASSYSGTGSYEKLFF; CDR3 length: 16; clone size: once; D gene: NA; J gene: TRBJ1-4; V gene: TRBV6-5
CDR3 DNA: TGTGCCAGCAGCTTTTTTAGCGGGAGGCCCCAAGAGACCCAGTACTTC; CDR3 protein: CASSFFSGRPQETQYF; CDR3 length: 16; clone size: NA; D gene: TRBD2; J gene: TRBJ2-5; V gene: TRBV7-3
CDR3 DNA: TGCAGCGTCCAGGACAGGGGGCAGGTCGGGGAGCTGTTTTTT; CDR3 protein: CSVQDRGQVGELFF; CDR3 length: 14; clone size: NA; D gene: TRBD1; J gene: TRBJ2-2; V gene: TRBV29-1
CDR3 DNA: TGTGCCAGCAGTTGGTCTAGCGACAATGAGCAGTTCTTC; CDR3 protein: CASSWSSDNEQFF; CDR3 length: 13; clone size: NA; D gene: NA; J gene: TRBJ2-1; V gene: TRBV27
CDR3 DNA: TGTGCCAGCAGGGGAGCTGATTGGATTGAAGCTTTCTTT; CDR3 protein: CASRGADWIEAFF; CDR3 length: 13; clone size: NA; D gene: NA; J gene: TRBJ1-1; V gene: TRBV28
CDR3 DNA: TGTGCCAGCACGTTGTCGGGACAGACAAACACCGGGGAGCTGTTTTTT; CDR3 protein: CASTLSGQTNTGELFF; CDR3 length: 16; clone size: NA; D gene: TRBD1; J gene: TRBJ2-2; V gene: TRBV27
CDR3 DNA: TGTGCCAGCAGCTTGCTGTCTCAGCCCCAGCATTTT; CDR3 protein: CASSLLSQPQHF; CDR3 length: 12; clone size: NA; D gene: NA; J gene: TRBJ1-5; V gene: TRBV5-6
CDR3 DNA: TGTGCCAGCAGCTTAAAGGCGGGGATTCAAGAGACCCAGTACTTC; CDR3 protein: CASSLKAGIQETQYF; CDR3 length: 15; clone size: NA; D gene: NA; J gene: TRBJ2-5; V gene: TRBV7-2
CDR3 DNA: TGTGCCAGCAGCCCGGGACAGAACACTGAAGCTTTCTTT; CDR3 protein: CASSPGQNTEAFF; CDR3 length: 13; clone size: NA; D gene: NA; J gene: TRBJ1-1; V gene: TRBV27
CDR3 DNA: TGTGCCAGCAGGGACGACGGGGGTCATCAGCCCCAGCATTTT; CDR3 protein: CASRDDGGHQPQHF; CDR3 length: 14; clone size: NA; D gene: NA; J gene: TRBJ1-5; V gene: TRBV6-1
CDR3 DNA: TGTGCCAGCAAGGGGAGGCAGCTGGAAAATCAGCCCCAGCATTTT; CDR3 protein: CASKGRQLENQPQHF; CDR3 length: 15; clone size: few; D gene: NA; J gene: TRBJ1-5; V gene: TRBV2
CDR3 DNA: TGTGCCAGCAGCTCGCTCCAGGCGCGCATGGACTATGGCTACACCTTC; CDR3 protein: CASSSLQARMDYGYTF; CDR3 length: 16; clone size: NA; D gene: NA; J gene: TRBJ1-2; V gene: TRBV11-2
CDR3 DNA: TGTGCCAGTAGTAGGGGACTAGCGGGAAGCTACAATGAGCAGTTCTTC; CDR3 protein: CASSRGLAGSYNEQFF; CDR3 length: 16; clone size: NA; D gene: TRBD2; J gene: TRBJ2-1; V gene: TRBV19
CDR3 DNA: TGTGCCAGCAGCTTAACTTCTGGAGGTCCCTACGAGCAGTACTTC; CDR3 protein: CASSLTSGGPYEQYF; CDR3 length: 15; clone size: NA; D gene: NA; J gene: TRBJ2-7; V gene: TRBV7-3
CDR3 DNA: TGCAGCGTTGGGCTAGGAAACTATGGCTACACCTTC; CDR3 protein: CSVGLGNYGYTF; CDR3 length: 12; clone size: NA; D gene: NA; J gene: TRBJ1-2; V gene: TRBV29-1
CDR3 DNA: TGTGCCAGCAGTGTTGAGGACAGGGGGGGTTCCTACGAGCAGTACTTC; CDR3 protein: CASSVEDRGGSYEQYF; CDR3 length: 16; clone size: NA; D gene: TRBD1; J gene: TRBJ2-7; V gene: TRBV6-1
CDR3 DNA: TGTGCCAGCAGTTTCGATCAACAGGGGTTCAGTGGCTACACCTTC; CDR3 protein: CASSFDQQGFSGYTF; CDR3 length: 15; clone size: NA; D gene: TRBD1; J gene: TRBJ1-2; V gene: TRBV2
CDR3 DNA: TGTGCCAGCAGCGTGGGAGGGCAAGGAATTGAAGCTTTCTTT; CDR3 protein: CASSVGGQGIEAFF; CDR3 length: 14; clone size: NA; D gene: NA; J gene: TRBJ1-1; V gene: TRBV9
CDR3 DNA: TGCAGCGTTGAAGGTGGTGCGGGAGGTTCCTACAATGAGCAGTTCTTC; CDR3 protein: CSVEGGAGGSYNEQFF; CDR3 length: 16; clone size: NA; D gene: TRBD2; J gene: TRBJ2-1; V gene: TRBV29-1
CDR3 DNA: TGCGCCAGCAGCTTCAGGGTAGCGGGAGGCGGTGAGACCCAGTACTTC; CDR3 protein: CASSFRVAGGGETQYF; CDR3 length: 16; clone size: NA; D gene: TRBD2; J gene: TRBJ2-5; V gene: TRBV5-1
CDR3 DNA: TGTGCCAGCAGCTTAGGAATAGGGGAGGGTAGTGGGGCCAACGTCCTGACTTTC; CDR3 protein: CASSLGIGEGSGANVLTF; CDR3 length: 18; clone size: few; D gene: TRBD2; J gene: TRBJ2-6; V gene: TRBV11-3
CDR3 DNA: TGTGCCAGTAGCCTCGCCCGTGGAGTAGCGGGCCAAGAGACCCAGTACTTC; CDR3 protein: CASSLARGVAGQETQYF; CDR3 length: 17; clone size: NA; D gene: TRBD2; J gene: TRBJ2-5; V gene: TRBV19
CDR3 DNA: TGTGCCAGCAGTCTTACAGGCTCTGGGGCCAACGTCCTGACTTTC; CDR3 protein: CASSLTGSGANVLTF; CDR3 length: 15; clone size: few; D gene: NA; J gene: TRBJ2-6; V gene: TRBV28
CDR3 DNA: TGTGCCAGCAGCTTAGATCGGGAGGGATGGACTGAAGCTTTCTTT; CDR3 protein: CASSLDREGWTEAFF; CDR3 length: 15; clone size: NA; D gene: NA; J gene: TRBJ1-1; V gene: TRBV11-2
CDR3 DNA: TGTGCCAGCAGTTTGACCGGGACAGGTTACTACATTCAGTACTTC; CDR3 protein: CASSLTGTGYYIQYF; CDR3 length: 15; clone size: NA; D gene: TRBD1; J gene: TRBJ2-4; V gene: TRBV27
CDR3 DNA: TGTGCCAGCAGCCTACAGGGATTCAACTATGGCTACACCTTC; CDR3 protein: CASSLQGFNYGYTF; CDR3 length: 14; clone size: NA; D gene: NA; J gene: TRBJ1-2; V gene: TRBV28
CDR3 DNA: TGCGCCAGCAGCCAAGTTAGCTTAGCTGCGACCCCCCGTGATCAGTACTTC; CDR3 protein: CASSQVSLAATPRDQYF; CDR3 length: 17; clone size: NA; D gene: NA; J gene: TRBJ2-4; V gene: TRBV4-1
CDR3 DNA: TGCGCCAGCAGCCCGCCCGCGGGAGGGCCAGATACGCAGTATTTT; CDR3 protein: CASSPPAGGPDTQYF; CDR3 length: 15; clone size: once; D gene: TRBD2; J gene: TRBJ2-3; V gene: TRBV5-1